The 25 T cell receptor beta chains reported below all come from one sample, sequenced in a study of T cell responses to AZD1222 COVID-19 vaccine. Sequencing used immunoSEQ multiplex PCR; TCRdb keeps in-frame clones, though not all of them. Its listing shows about 140,000 clones. Sequenced material: peripheral blood. Receptors were obtained from an adult in good health.

The chain recombines TRBV6-2 or TRBV6-3 with TRBJ1-5; no clear D gene. The germline CDR1 and CDR2 sequences are MNHEY and SVGEGT. The CDR3 covers 12 residues. The V gene lost 5 bases and the J gene lost 1 base, with 3 bases spanning the gap. For the CDR3, the DNA is TGTGCCAGCAGTACGAGCAATCAGCCCCAGCATTTT. It yields the protein CASSTSNQPQHF.

This chain uses TRBV6-5 with TRBJ1-5; 7 bases fit TRBD1. The V segment lost 4 bases and the J segment 5 bases; nucleotides outside the gene matches: 5. The CDR3 extends over 14 amino acids. Germline CDR1 reads MNHEY; CDR2 reads SVGAGI. The CDR3 spells CASSSETGHQPQHF. CDR3 in DNA: TGTGCCAGCAGTTCGGAGACAGGGCATCAGCCCCAGCATTTT.

The chain has TRBV5-1 and TRBJ1-1, with D possibly being TRBD1 (5 bases). Looked up from germline, CDR1 is SGHRS and CDR2 is YFSETQ. This CDR3 is 14 amino acids long. The germline V and J ends were trimmed by 4 bases and 0 bases, with 10 bases remaining between them. CDR3 protein: CASSTQGLNTEAFF. DNA of the CDR3: TGCGCCAGCAGCACTCAGGGACTGAACACTGAAGCTTTCTTT.

The chain couples TRBV28 to TRBJ1-2, with a weak D call TRBD1 (5 bases). The germline V gene has CDR1 MDHEN and CDR2 SYDVKM. The CDR3 is 16 residues long. The germline V and J ends were trimmed by 5 bases and 4 bases, with 20 bases remaining between them. The CDR3 DNA sequence: TGTGCCAGCAGTGGGGCGGAGTTAGGGGCAGGCTATGGCTACACCTTC. The encoded protein is CASSGAELGAGYGYTF.

This chain connects TRBV4-1 to TRBJ2-3; no definite D call. CDR1 MGHRA and CDR2 YSYEKL come from the germline V gene. CDR3 length equals 13 residues. The germline V and J ends were trimmed by 1 base and 4 bases, with 6 bases remaining between them. The CDR3 sequence: CASSQAYADTQYF. CDR3 sequence (DNA): TGCGCCAGCAGCCAAGCTTACGCAGATACGCAGTATTTT.

CDR3 loop: CASTEGQGPGYTF. CDR3 in DNA: TGTGCCAGCACCGAAGGGCAGGGCCCTGGCTACACCTTC. This chain joins TRBV6-5 and TRBJ1-2, with a weak D call TRBD1 (5 bases). CDR3 length: 13 residues. Trimming stripped 7 bases from V and 7 bases from J, with 16 bases between. In germline, CDR1 is MNHEY, CDR2 SVGAGI.

V usage is TRBV4-3 and J usage is TRBJ1-3, with unresolved D. CDR3 length: 17 residues. V was cut by 1 base and J by 0 bases, with 13 bases left in between. Germline V gene lookup returns CDR1 LGHNA and CDR2 YSLEER. CDR3 coding DNA: TGCGCCAGCAGCCAAGGCCATCCTAAGAGCTCTGGAAACACCATATATTTT. Encoded protein: CASSQGHPKSSGNTIYF.

J is TRBJ2-7 and V is TRBV3-1 (or the pseudogene TRBV3-2), with 7 bases that match TRBD1. V trimming: 5 bases; J trimming: 0 bases; junction bases outside the gene matches: 4. This CDR3 comprises 14 residues. CDR1 is LGHDT and CDR2 is YNNKEL in the germline V gene (reference sequence). The CDR3 DNA is TGTGCCAGCAGCTTACGGACAGGCTCCTACGAGCAGTACTTC. Amino acids: CASSLRTGSYEQYF.

The chain uses TRBV9 and TRBJ2-3, with D perhaps assigned TRBD1 or TRBD2 (5 bases each). V was trimmed by 0 bases and J by 0 bases, leaving 11 bases between them. The germline CDR1 and CDR2 sequences are SGDLS and YYNGEE. This CDR3 is built from 16 residues. Here the CDR3 DNA reads TGTGCCAGCAGCGTAGACGGGGCCACTAGCACAGATACGCAGTATTTT. This sequence encodes CASSVDGATSTDTQYF.

The chain employs TRBV5-6 and TRBJ2-7, with no clear D. There are 12 residues in the CDR3. The ends were cut back, 1 base at V and 8 bases at J, with 10 bases in the middle. Per germline, CDR1 SGHDT and CDR2 YYEEEE. In DNA, the CDR3 is TGTGCCAGCAGCTTGCGTCTCGTCAAGCAGTACTTC. Amino acid sequence: CASSLRLVKQYF.

The V and J genes are TRBV19 and TRBJ1-3; D gene uncertain. The CDR3 is made up of 14 amino acids. Trimming pared 7 bases from V and 0 bases from J, leaving 10 bases between. Germline loops: CDR1 LNHDA, CDR2 SQIVND (reference sequence). This chain's CDR3 is CASTMGDSGNTIYF. CDR3 in DNA: TGTGCCAGTACAATGGGAGACTCTGGAAACACCATATATTTT.

This chain connects TRBV27 to TRBJ2-6; 10 bases line up with TRBD1. Germline V gene data show CDR1 as MNHEY and CDR2 as SMNVEV (reference sequence). The CDR3 sequence is 16 residues long. J lost 2 bases, V lost 5 bases, and 3 bases had no gene match. The CDR3 loop reads CASSPGTGAGANVLTF. CDR3 in DNA: TGTGCCAGCAGTCCCGGGACAGGGGCTGGGGCCAACGTCCTGACTTTC. Together with reference TRBV27 and TRBJ2-6, the CDR3 gives the full variable domain: EAQVTQNPRYLITVTGKKLTVTCSQNMNHEYMSWYRQDPGLGLRQIYYSMNVEVTDKGDVPEGYKVSRKEKRNFPLILESPSPNQTSLYFCASSPGTGAGANVLTFGAGSRLTVL.

The CDR3 DNA follows: TGTGCCTGGAGTGTTACCCCCGCAGAGCAGACACGTTCACCCCTCCACTTT. Translation: CAWSVTPAEQTRSPLHF. The chain couples TRBV30 to TRBJ1-6; D ambiguous. The CDR3 loop spans 17 amino acids. The V gene's germline CDR1 is GTSNPN and CDR2 SVGIG (reference sequence). V was clipped by 0 bases and J by 9 bases, with 21 bases between them.

The chain couples TRBV19 to TRBJ1-5; TRBD1 aligns across 7 bases. The V segment lost 4 bases and the J segment 3 bases; nucleotides outside the gene matches: 9. Germline CDR1 and CDR2: LNHDA and SQIVND (reference sequence). The CDR3 consists of 16 residues. CDR3 DNA sequence: TGTGCCAGTAGTACGCAGGACAGGTCCTCCAATCAGCCCCAGCATTTT. It codes for CASSTQDRSSNQPQHF.

This rearrangement joins TRBV6-5 to TRBJ1-4, with D perhaps TRBD1 (6 bases). The CDR3 length is 15 residues. V dropped 6 bases and J dropped 3 bases, with 14 bases sitting between them. Germline CDR1 is MNHEY and CDR2 is SVGAGI. The CDR3 DNA reads as TGTGCCAGCAGGAGAAGCAGGGGACCTAATGAAAAACTGTTTTTT. Protein product: CASRRSRGPNEKLFF.

This rearrangement joins TRBV7-3 to TRBJ2-7, with a weak D call TRBD2 (6 bases). Germline-derived CDR1 and CDR2 are SGHTA and FQGTGA. This CDR3 is 16 amino acids long. Deletions cut 1 base from V and 0 bases from J, with 13 bases between. The chain's CDR3 is CASSLKGGRNSYEQYF. The CDR3 DNA is TGTGCCAGCAGCTTAAAAGGAGGGCGAAACTCCTACGAGCAGTACTTC.

The chain recombines TRBV10-3 with TRBJ2-7; TRBD1 aligns across 10 bases. Germline CDR1 and CDR2: ENHRY and SYGVKD. The CDR3 is 14 residues long. Trimming at V came to 4 bases and at J to 6 bases, leaving 6 bases not matched to a gene. In nucleotides, the CDR3 is TGTGCCATCAGTGGAAGACAGGGGGCGGTCGAGCAGTACTTC. Protein product: CAISGRQGAVEQYF.

This sequence joins TRBV19 and TRBJ2-2; D gene uncertain. The CDR3 contains 14 residues. Germline V gene sequence: CDR1 LNHDA, CDR2 SQIVND (reference sequence). V was shortened by 7 bases and J by 0 bases, with 9 bases between the two germline ends. Here the CDR3 reads CASNVGPNTGELFF. The DNA for the CDR3 is TGTGCCAGTAACGTAGGTCCGAACACCGGGGAGCTGTTTTTT.

The V call is TRBV4-2, the J call TRBJ2-1; D is possibly TRBD2 (7 bases). Germline V lookup: CDR1 LGHNA, CDR2 YNFKEQ. V was trimmed by 0 bases and J by 4 bases, leaving 13 bases between them. The CDR3 consists of 16 residues. CDR3 sequence reads: CASSQERGAEYNEQFF. In DNA form, the CDR3 reads TGTGCCAGCAGCCAAGAACGGGGGGCCGAATACAATGAGCAGTTCTTC.

The V and J genes are TRBV21-1 and TRBJ1-2; the table gives TRBD1 as D, unverified against the DNA. TRBV21-1 is a pseudogene segment. The CDR3 totals 16 residues. The CDR3 protein is CASSKAHRGVNYGYTF. As DNA, the CDR3 is TGTGCCAGCAGCAAAGCCCACAGGGGGGTCAACTATGGCTACACCTTC.

This rearrangement joins TRBV3-1 (or the pseudogene TRBV3-2) to TRBJ1-6; TRBD1 matches 7 bases. The CDR3 has 15 residues. Looked up from germline, CDR1 is LGHDT and CDR2 is YNNKEL (reference sequence). The trim removed 1 base at V and 10 bases at J, leaving 7 bases unmatched. In nucleotides, the CDR3 is TGTGCCAGCAGCCAAGTGCCGACACAGGGGTCACCCCTCCACTTT. It yields the protein CASSQVPTQGSPLHF.

The chain employs TRBV5-4 and TRBJ1-3, with D possibly being TRBD1 (6 bases). Trimming pared 4 bases from V and 0 bases from J, leaving 11 bases between. This CDR3 region has 15 residues. Germline CDR1 and CDR2: SGHNT and YYREEE (reference sequence). CDR3 nucleotide sequence: TGTGCCAGCAGCAGGGACACGCACTCTGGAAACACCATATATTTT. Amino acid sequence: CASSRDTHSGNTIYF.

V and J are TRBV3-1 (or the pseudogene TRBV3-2) and TRBJ1-1; no clear D gene. Looked up from germline, CDR1 is LGHDT and CDR2 is YNNKEL (reference sequence). This CDR3 contains 13 residues. The V end lost 6 bases, the J end lost 4 bases, and 12 bases lay between the germline ends. CDR3 protein: CASSQQRGTEAFF. The CDR3 DNA reads as TGTGCCAGCAGTCAACAGCGGGGCACTGAAGCTTTCTTT.

V gene TRBV4-2 combines with J gene TRBJ1-5; tentative D call: TRBD1 (6 bases). The CDR3 runs 17 residues. Germline V gives CDR1 LGHNA, CDR2 YNFKEQ. Trimming left V 1 base short and J 2 bases short, with 15 bases between. Written as DNA, the CDR3 is TGTGCCAGCAGCCAAGTACAGGGCCAAGCGGGCAATCAGCCCCAGCATTTT. Protein sequence: CASSQVQGQAGNQPQHF.

The chain joins TRBV7-9 to TRBJ1-1; a weak D match, TRBD1 (5 bases). CDR1 and CDR2 (germline): SEHNR, FQNEAQ (reference sequence). The CDR3 contains 17 residues. Trimming took off 4 bases at V and 3 bases at J, with 21 bases between the two ends. The CDR3 bases are TGTGCCAGCAGCTCCCCTGCGGGGGGGGGATTGGACACTGAAGCTTTCTTT. Encoded protein: CASSSPAGGGLDTEAFF.